The 15 T cell receptor beta chains below come from one sample, sequenced in a study of technical replicates of blood from a few donors. Using immunoSEQ multiplex PCR, the repertoire was profiled, and TCRdb retains in-frame clones only, with some absent. There are 25,000 to 40,000 clones in the sample; around nine tenths occur only once, and approximately 4.3% lies in the top ten. Sequenced material: PBMCs. These TCRs come from a human donor in good health. Some clones in this sample may be carry-over from other donors' samples.

The sample holds one count of this clone. The chain joins TRBV9 to TRBJ2-2; no firm D call. Germline values: CDR1 SGDLS, CDR2 YYNGEE. V lost 4 bases and J lost 0, with 4 bases in between. The CDR3 contains 13 residues. The chain's CDR3 is CASSLPNTGELFF. The CDR3 DNA reads TGTGCCAGCAGCCTCCCGAACACCGGGGAGCTGTTTTTT.

V gene TRBV6-1 combines with J gene TRBJ1-2, with 10 bases that match TRBD1. With V trimmed by 6 bases and J by 5 bases, 9 bases remained unmatched. Germline V gene lookup returns CDR1 MNHNS and CDR2 SASEGT. The CDR3 runs to 15 residues. The CDR3 is CASRDRGKKGYGYTF. CDR3 in DNA: TGTGCCAGCAGGGACAGGGGGAAAAAGGGTTATGGCTACACCTTC.

This chain uses TRBV28 with TRBJ2-5, with 7 bases that match TRBD2. Per the germline V gene, CDR1 is MDHEN and CDR2 is SYDVKM. This CDR3 has 15 residues. The junction had 13 bases not matched to a gene; V was cut back by 7 bases and J by 5 bases. The DNA for the CDR3 is TGTGCCAGCACGGCGGGAGATGGCAGTGGCGAGACCCAGTACTTC. It specifies CASTAGDGSGETQYF. Based on the CDR3 plus reference TRBV28 and TRBJ2-5, the full variable domain is DVKVTQSSRYLVKRTGEKVFLECVQDMDHENMFWYRQDPGLGLRLIYFSYDVKMKEKGDIPEGYSVSREKKERFSLILESASTNQTSMYLCASTAGDGSGETQYFGPGTRLLVL.

The CDR3 DNA follows: TGTGCCAGCAGTGGACAGGGAGCGGCTTTCTTT. This codes for CASSGQGAAFF. The chain links TRBV6-1 to TRBJ1-1, with 7 bases lining up with TRBD1. CDR1 is MNHNS and CDR2 is SASEGT in the germline V gene. The CDR3 runs 11 residues. Germline trimming cut 4 bases from V and 11 bases from J; bases unmatched to any gene: 4.

The genes are TRBV10-3 and TRBJ1-1; TRBD1 matches at 7 bases. CDR1 is ENHRY and CDR2 is SYGVKD in the germline V gene. CDR3 length equals 12 residues. Trimming removed 11 bases from V and 2 bases from J; junction bases left unmatched: 5. CDR3 nucleotide sequence: TGTGCCGTCGGACAGGCAAACACTGAAGCTTTCTTT. Protein: CAVGQANTEAFF.

This chain joins TRBV6-1 and TRBJ1-1; a possible D gene is TRBD1 (6 bases). This CDR3 has 13 amino acids. V lost 6 bases, J lost 4 bases, and 12 bases lay in between. Germline CDR1 and CDR2: MNHNS and SASEGT. The chain's CDR3 is CASRTGASTEAFF. CDR3 bases: TGTGCCAGCAGGACAGGTGCGAGCACTGAAGCTTTCTTT.

The CDR3: CAWSRTSGGELFF. The CDR3 DNA reads as TGTGCCTGGAGTCGGACTAGCGGCGGGGAGCTGTTTTTT. The V gene is TRBV30, the J gene TRBJ2-2, with 10 nucleotides matching TRBD2. Germline V CDR1 and CDR2: GTSNPN, SVGIG (reference sequence). The junction had 1 base not matched to a gene; V was cut back by 2 bases and J by 7 bases. This CDR3 has 13 residues. Based on the CDR3 plus reference TRBV30 and TRBJ2-2, the full variable domain is SQTIHQWPATLVQPVGSPLSLECTVEGTSNPNLYWYRQAAGRGLQLLFYSVGIGQISSEVPQNLSASRPQDRQFILSSKKLLLSDSGFYLCAWSRTSGGELFFGEGSRLTVL.

The gene calls are TRBV5-1 and TRBJ2-5; 10 bases map to TRBD2. The CDR3 has 17 residues. Germline-derived CDR1 and CDR2 are SGHRS and YFSETQ. Unmatched junction bases numbered 7, after V lost 0 bases and J lost 2 bases. CDR3 in DNA: TGCGCCAGCAGCTTGGCCGGTTCTAGCGGGGGTCAAGAGACCCAGTACTTC. This encodes CASSLAGSSGGQETQYF. Combining the CDR3 with reference TRBV5-1 and TRBJ2-5 gives the whole variable domain KAGVTQTPRYLIKTRGQQVTLSCSPISGHRSVSWYQQTPGQGLQFLFEYFSETQRNKGNFPGRFSGRQFSNSRSEMNVSTLELGDSALYLCASSLAGSSGGQETQYFGPGTRLLVL.

The rearrangement links TRBV29-1 to TRBJ1-2; tentative D call: TRBD1 (5 bases). The CDR3 has 13 residues. Trimming took 2 bases from V and 8 from J, leaving 15 bases between them. Germline loops: CDR1 SQVTM, CDR2 ANQGSEA. CDR3 coding DNA: TGCAGCGTTGAATCAGGTGGGGCGGGAGGCTACACCTTC. It codes for CSVESGGAGGYTF.

This clone was seen once. Written as DNA, the CDR3 is TGTGCCAGCAGCTTAATAGCGGAAGAGACCCAGTACTTC. Encoded protein: CASSLIAEETQYF. The chain joins TRBV7-2 to TRBJ2-5, with D possibly TRBD2 on 6 matching bases. CDR1 is SGHTA, CDR2 FQGNSA, per germline. The CDR3 has 13 amino acids. V shed 2 bases and J shed 3 bases, with 7 bases lying between them.

The CDR3 DNA is TGTGCCAGCAGCGCCAAGGGGTCGAACACTGAAGCTTTCTTT. Amino acids: CASSAKGSNTEAFF. The chain couples TRBV11-1 to TRBJ1-1; possible D gene TRBD1, 5 bases. Germline V CDR1 and CDR2: SGHAT, FQDESV (reference sequence). The CDR3 sequence is 14 residues long. V was clipped by 5 bases and J by 1 base, with 11 bases between them.

The V call is TRBV4-1, the J call TRBJ1-1; D perhaps matches TRBD1 (5 bases). Trimming removed 3 bases from V and 1 base from J, with 12 bases in between. Germline V gene sequence: CDR1 MGHRA, CDR2 YSYEKL. The CDR3 has 15 amino acids. The CDR3 reads CASSHMGRGNTEAFF. The CDR3, as DNA: TGCGCCAGCAGCCATATGGGAAGGGGGAACACTGAAGCTTTCTTT.

V is TRBV4-2 and J is TRBJ2-3; a possible D gene is TRBD1 (6 bases). With 0 bases removed from V and 2 bases from J, the gap between germline ends came to 18 bases. Germline values: CDR1 LGHNA, CDR2 YNFKEQ. The CDR3 is 18 amino acids. This CDR3 is CASSQDPRRRDNTDTQYF. CDR3 DNA sequence: TGTGCCAGCAGCCAAGATCCAAGGAGAAGGGACAACACAGATACGCAGTATTTT.

J is TRBJ2-7 and V is TRBV29-1, with D possibly TRBD1 on 6 matching bases. The germline V gene has CDR1 SQVTM and CDR2 ANQGSEA. The V end lost 4 bases, the J end lost 0 bases, and 10 bases lay between the germline ends. The CDR3 totals 13 residues. In DNA form, the CDR3 reads TGCAGCGTTGTCACAGGGAGCTCCTACGAGCAGTACTTC. Residues: CSVVTGSSYEQYF.

The sample holds one count of this clone. V is TRBV4-1 and J is TRBJ1-1, with D tentatively TRBD1 (6 bases). V was pared by 2 bases and J by 9 bases, with 13 bases between. CDR1 and CDR2 from the germline V gene are MGHRA and YSYEKL. The CDR3 totals 13 residues. The CDR3, as DNA: TGCGCCAGCAGCCAAACAGGGTTCGGGCAAGCTTTCTTT. This encodes CASSQTGFGQAFF.